What follows are 25 T cell receptor beta chains derived from one specimen sequenced in a study of blood T cell repertoires in COVID-19. The method was immunoSEQ multiplex PCR; TCRdb's version includes in-frame clones alone and lacks a portion of them. The sample comprises about 51,000 clones, 85% to 90% of which are singletons, and roughly 4% rests with the top ten. Material for sequencing was peripheral blood. The source of these receptors is a man of 80 years or more with active COVID-19.

This clone was seen a single time. V and J are TRBV6-1 and TRBJ2-2; the D gene is possibly TRBD1 (5 bases). The CDR3 contains 15 residues. CDR1 is MNHNS, CDR2 SASEGT, per germline. The germline V and J ends were trimmed by 1 base and 6 bases, with 12 bases remaining between them. The CDR3 here is CASSEGRRGSGELFF. The DNA for the CDR3 is TGTGCCAGCAGTGAAGGGAGAAGGGGCTCCGGGGAGCTGTTTTTT.

This chain links TRBV27 with TRBJ2-7; TRBD1 matches 9 bases. V lost 5 bases to trimming and J lost 5 bases; unmatched junction nucleotides: 7. The CDR3 totals 14 residues. From germline, CDR1 is MNHEY and CDR2 SMNVEV (reference sequence). CDR3 residues: CASSKGQGAHEQYF. The DNA for the CDR3 is TGTGCCAGCAGTAAGGGACAGGGTGCCCACGAGCAGTACTTC.

This clone was counted between two and nine times. This chain connects TRBV30 to TRBJ1-4; no clear D. V lost 2 bases and J 8 bases, leaving 15 bases between the germline ends. This CDR3 region has 14 residues. Germline V gene sequence: CDR1 GTSNPN, CDR2 SVGIG (reference sequence). The CDR3 region is CAWSSESSLEKLFF. The DNA of the CDR3 is TGTGCCTGGAGTAGTGAGTCATCGCTGGAAAAACTGTTTTTT.

The CDR3 is CASSVGGREGEQYF. In nucleotides, the CDR3 is TGTGCCAGCAGCGTAGGAGGGCGGGAGGGAGAGCAGTACTTC. The chain is built from TRBV9 and TRBJ2-7; 9 positions match TRBD2. Germline loops: CDR1 SGDLS, CDR2 YYNGEE. The V gene end was trimmed by 0 bases and the J gene end by 7 bases; junction bases not matched to a gene: 5. This CDR3 is built from 14 residues.

This chain links TRBV7-2 with TRBJ2-7; 15 bases align to TRBD2. The CDR3 loop spans 16 amino acids. Unmatched junction bases numbered 8, after V lost 5 bases and J lost 6 bases. Germline lookup yields CDR1 SGHTA and CDR2 FQGNSA. The CDR3, as DNA: TGTGCCAGCAGCCCCGGGACTAGCGGGAGGTTAGGCGAGCAGTACTTC. This encodes CASSPGTSGRLGEQYF. Complete variable domain (other parts from reference TRBV7-2 and TRBJ2-7): GAGVSQSPSNKVTEKGKDVELRCDPISGHTALYWYRQSLGQGLEFLIYFQGNSAPDKSGLPSDRFSAERTGGSVSTLTIQRTQQEDSAVYLCASSPGTSGRLGEQYFGPGTRLTVT.

V is TRBV7-2 and J is TRBJ2-1, with 11 bases fitting TRBD2. With V trimmed by 2 bases and J by 7 bases, 4 bases remained unmatched. CDR3 size: 15 residues. Germline lookup yields CDR1 SGHTA and CDR2 FQGNSA. CDR3: CASSLSLAGGNEQFF. The CDR3, as DNA: TGTGCCAGCAGCTTAAGCCTAGCGGGAGGTAATGAGCAGTTCTTC.

The chain has TRBV29-1 and TRBJ2-1, with TRBD2 matching 8 bases. In germline, CDR1 is SQVTM, CDR2 ANQGSEA. V shed 5 bases and J 8 bases; nucleotides not matched to a gene: 17. The CDR3 sequence is 16 residues long. The CDR3 nucleotides read TGCAGCGTTCCCAGCGGGAGACGTTTGCAGGGCGATGAGCAGTTCTTC. Translating it yields CSVPSGRRLQGDEQFF.

The chain has TRBV27 and TRBJ1-4; the D gene is possibly TRBD1 (6 bases). The CDR3 has 15 residues. CDR1 is MNHEY, CDR2 SMNVEV, per germline (reference sequence). Trimming left V 5 bases short and J 8 bases short, with 18 bases between. CDR3 residues: CASSPPGGGLEKLFF. DNA for the CDR3: TGTGCCAGCAGTCCCCCGGGGGGCGGTCTGGAAAAACTGTTTTTT.

This clone has only a few counts. This chain connects TRBV7-2 to TRBJ2-3; D remains unclear. CDR1 SGHTA and CDR2 FQGNSA come from the germline V gene. V lost 4 bases to trimming and J lost 5 bases, with 22 bases between them. The CDR3 has 17 amino acids. CDR3 region: CASSSPLQHRFVDTQYF. CDR3 DNA sequence: TGTGCCAGCAGCTCCCCGCTGCAACACAGATTCGTAGATACGCAGTATTTT.

This clone was seen once. V usage is TRBV5-1 and J usage is TRBJ2-2; D not resolved. The CDR3 loop spans 15 amino acids. Germline V gene sequence: CDR1 SGHRS, CDR2 YFSETQ. V was shortened by 0 bases and J by 0 bases, with 6 bases between the two germline ends. The CDR3 DNA sequence: TGCGCCAGCAGCTTGGCCGGTCCGAACACCGGGGAGCTGTTTTTT. This gives the protein CASSLAGPNTGELFF.

The chain has TRBV5-1 and TRBJ2-1; 9 positions match TRBD2. This CDR3 comprises 15 residues. Germline CDR1 SGHRS, CDR2 YFSETQ. V dropped 7 bases and J dropped 0; count of bases not matched to a gene: 5. For the CDR3, the DNA is TGCGCCAGCTGGCGGGAGGGCGCCTCCTACAATGAGCAGTTCTTC. It codes for CASWREGASYNEQFF. Filled out from reference TRBV5-1 and TRBJ2-1, the complete variable domain reads KAGVTQTPRYLIKTRGQQVTLSCSPISGHRSVSWYQQTPGQGLQFLFEYFSETQRNKGNFPGRFSGRQFSNSRSEMNVSTLELGDSALYLCASWREGASYNEQFFGPGTRLTVL.

The chain uses TRBV6-2 or TRBV6-3 and TRBJ2-1, with 10 positions matching TRBD2. The J segment lost 0 bases and the V segment lost 0 bases, leaving 5 bases of the junction unmatched. The CDR3 loop spans 18 amino acids. Germline CDR1 is MNHEY and CDR2 is SVGEGT. The CDR3 DNA is TGTGCCAGCAGTTACTCGCATTCTAGCGGGAGCTCCTACAATGAGCAGTTCTTC. Translating it yields CASSYSHSSGSSYNEQFF.

The chain employs TRBV2 and TRBJ1-1, with a possible D match to TRBD1 (5 bases). This CDR3 spans 15 amino acids. The ends were cut back, 3 bases at V and 4 bases at J, with 15 bases in the middle. The germline gives CDR1 SNHLY, CDR2 FYNNEI. The CDR3 DNA is TGTGCCAGCAGTGAGTCAGGGCGGGGGAGCACTGAAGCTTTCTTT. Translating gives CASSESGRGSTEAFF.

The J gene is TRBJ1-5, the V gene TRBV28, with 9 nucleotides matching TRBD1. V dropped 4 bases and J dropped 4; count of bases not matched to a gene: 2. The germline gives CDR1 MDHEN, CDR2 SYDVKM. The CDR3 contains 14 residues. The chain's CDR3 is CASSSGQGNQPQHF. Written as DNA, the CDR3 is TGTGCCAGCAGTTCGGGACAGGGTAATCAGCCCCAGCATTTT.

This chain links TRBV7-9 with TRBJ2-1; 14 bases map to TRBD2. This CDR3 is built from 14 residues. V was pared by 4 bases and J by 15 bases, with 8 bases of the junction left unmatched. The V gene's germline CDR1 is SEHNR and CDR2 FQNEAQ (reference sequence). CDR3 sequence: CASSWGLAGDLPFF. In nucleotides, the CDR3 is TGTGCCAGCAGCTGGGGACTAGCGGGAGATCTCCCGTTCTTC. The full variable domain, in which reference TRBV7-9 and TRBJ2-1 provide the parts outside the CDR3, is DTGVSQNPRHKITKRGQNVTFRCDPISEHNRLYWYRQTLGQGPEFLTYFQNEAQLEKSRLLSDRFSAERPKGSFSTLEIQRTEQGDSAMYLCASSWGLAGDLPFFGPGTRLTVL.

V and J are TRBV6-2 or TRBV6-3 and TRBJ2-5, with 10 bases lining up with TRBD2. The germline V gene encodes CDR1 MNHEY and CDR2 SVGEGT. CDR3 length: 14 amino acids. Trimming cost V 6 bases and J 1 base; bases outside gene matches: 2. CDR3 nucleotide sequence: TGTGCCAGCAGCCGGACTAGCGGCCAAGAGACCCAGTACTTC. Its translation: CASSRTSGQETQYF.

The chain carries TRBV5-4 and TRBJ2-7; TRBD2 matches 14 bases. Germline V lookup: CDR1 SGHNT, CDR2 YYREEE (reference sequence). The V gene end was trimmed by 0 bases and the J gene end by 6 bases; junction bases not matched to a gene: 2. This CDR3 has 15 residues. CDR3 DNA sequence: TGTGCCAGCAGCTTGGGGGGGACTAGCGGGAGCGAGCAGTACTTC. It yields the protein CASSLGGTSGSEQYF.

This chain joins TRBV7-2 and TRBJ2-7; 8 bases match TRBD2. CDR3 length: 15 amino acids. From germline, CDR1 is SGHTA and CDR2 FQGNSA. Germline trimming cut 1 base from V and 3 bases from J; bases unmatched to any gene: 5. CDR3 protein: CASSLGFAGGYEQYF. The DNA for the CDR3 is TGTGCCAGCAGCTTAGGATTCGCGGGGGGCTACGAGCAGTACTTC.

CDR3 protein: CASSQAGTSGKTDTQYF. DNA of the CDR3: TGTGCCAGCAGCCAAGCAGGGACTAGCGGGAAAACAGATACGCAGTATTTT. The rearrangement links TRBV3-1 (or the pseudogene TRBV3-2) to TRBJ2-3, with TRBD2 matching over 13 bases. Germline V gene lookup returns CDR1 LGHDT and CDR2 YNNKEL (reference sequence). V lost 1 base and J lost 3; bases outside the gene matches: 4. This CDR3 is 17 amino acids long.

The chain employs TRBV24-1 and TRBJ2-1, with TRBD1 as a possible D gene (5 bases). Trimming took 3 bases from V and 9 from J, leaving 11 bases between them. Looked up from germline, CDR1 is KGHDR and CDR2 is SFDVKD. CDR3 length equals 13 residues. The CDR3 nucleotides read TGTGCCACCAGTGATGCTCCAGGGTTTGAGCAGTTCTTC. This codes for CATSDAPGFEQFF.

This chain links TRBV28 with TRBJ2-5; 7 bases line up with TRBD1. After removal of 6 bases from V and 5 bases from J, the junction contained 12 bases not matched to a gene. The CDR3 consists of 15 residues. Germline lookup yields CDR1 MDHEN and CDR2 SYDVKM. The CDR3 DNA follows: TGTGCCAGCAGCCAAACGGGACAGCCGAGGGAGACCCAGTACTTC. This translates into CASSQTGQPRETQYF.

The rearrangement joins TRBV4-1 to TRBJ2-1; the match to TRBD2 covers 8 bases. V lost 3 bases, J lost 8 bases, and 12 bases stayed unmatched. The CDR3 runs to 16 residues. Germline CDR1 is MGHRA and CDR2 is YSYEKL. In DNA form, the CDR3 reads TGCGCCAGCAGCCACCCCGGGAGGGCCTATTCCGATGAGCAGTTCTTC. Translating gives CASSHPGRAYSDEQFF.

V is TRBV19 and J is TRBJ2-3; D is possibly TRBD1 (5 bases). V shed 8 bases and J shed 3 bases, with 12 bases lying between them. CDR3 length: 13 amino acids. Per germline, CDR1 LNHDA and CDR2 SQIVND (reference sequence). The CDR3 here is CASVGAGTDTQYF. CDR3 sequence (DNA): TGTGCCAGTGTAGGGGCAGGGACAGATACGCAGTATTTT.

This rearrangement joins TRBV18 to TRBJ2-3; 12 bases align to TRBD2. Looked up from germline, CDR1 is KGHSH and CDR2 is LQKENI. V shed 0 bases, J shed 0 bases, and the junction held 1 base outside the gene matches. The length of the CDR3 is 17 residues. The CDR3 DNA sequence: TGTGCCAGCTCACCACCAGGACTAGCGGGAAGCACAGATACGCAGTATTTT. Residues: CASSPPGLAGSTDTQYF.

The chain links TRBV20-1 to TRBJ2-3; weak D call: TRBD2 (6 bases). V dropped 3 bases and J dropped 2 bases, with 12 bases sitting between them. The germline V gene has CDR1 DFQATT and CDR2 SNEGSKA (reference sequence). The CDR3 contains 14 residues. The CDR3 is CSASSRGYTDTQYF. CDR3 DNA: TGCAGTGCTAGTTCGCGGGGTTACACAGATACGCAGTATTTT.